This entry features one T cell receptor (beta chain) sequence. The antigen is not known. Sequencing used immunoSEQ multiplex PCR; TCRdb keeps in-frame clones, though not all of them. The table lists 80,000 to 130,000 clones, about 88% of them singletons. This record comes from a study of T cell responses to AZD1222 COVID-19 vaccine. Study findings and constraints: In the spike-specific TCR repertoire, nearly half reportedly target unmutated variant regions.

This material consisted of peripheral blood, taken on day 0 of AZD1222 vaccination. The origin of this receptor is an adult in good health.

Written as DNA, the CDR3 is TGTGCCAGCAGCTTAACAGGGAGAACTGAAGCTTTCTTT. Translating it yields CASSLTGRTEAFF. The chain joins TRBV11-2 to TRBJ1-1; tentatively, D is TRBD1 (6 bases). V was cut by 2 bases and J by 5 bases, with 9 bases left in between. Germline CDR1 SGHAT, CDR2 FQNNGV. The CDR3 has 13 residues.